The 5 T cell receptor beta chains below come from one sample, sequenced in a study of CD8+ T cells in alopecia areata (dated by TCRdb to 2017 to 2018). This specimen's time point label, interpreted: 4 weeks on oral tofacitinib. The treatment or condition tag for this specimen amounts to: oral pan-JAK inhibitor, 5-10 mg twice daily. Library construction relied on the immunoSEQ multiplex PCR assay. For TCR sequencing, RNA was extracted from every sample and reverse transcribed into cDNA to serve as template. What TCRdb holds here is the immuneACCESS table cut down to in-frame rearrangements. Part of the clones is not present; checked against another copy, under half of the missing clones reflect an unresolved V gene, and the others are unexplained. The sample includes 200,000 to 250,000 clones, with 50% to 60% observed a single time. Around 1.6% of the sample goes to the ten largest clones. Source: CD4+ T cells sorted from blood, taken at week 4, from a patient treated with tofacitinib. The receptors shown here come from a human donor with alopecia areata.

The V gene is TRBV15, the J gene TRBJ2-4, with D tentatively TRBD2 (6 bases). V lost 4 bases, J lost 0 bases, and 10 bases lay in between. The CDR3 spans 15 residues. Germline V CDR1 and CDR2: LNHNV, YYDKDF (reference sequence). CDR3 residues: CATSNMGLAKNIQYF. CDR3 coding DNA: TGTGCCACCAGCAACATGGGACTAGCCAAAAACATTCAGTACTTC.

This chain connects TRBV15 to TRBJ1-2; TRBD1 might be the D (5 bases). The CDR3 has 13 residues. The V gene lost 8 bases and the J gene lost 0 bases, with 10 bases spanning the gap. The germline V gene encodes CDR1 LNHNV and CDR2 YYDKDF (reference sequence). The CDR3 nucleotides read TGTGCCACCGGGGCCAGTACTAACTATGGCTACACCTTC. Its protein product is CATGASTNYGYTF.

This chain connects TRBV5-1 to TRBJ2-3, with a possible D match to TRBD1 (5 bases). The V and J ends lost 0 bases and 10 bases respectively, with 21 bases between them. This CDR3 has 16 amino acids. CDR1 is SGHRS and CDR2 is YFSETQ in the germline V gene. Written as DNA, the CDR3 is TGCGCCAGCAGCTTGGAGGGGTTGGGGTCCGCTGCCGCGCAGTATTTT. Translating it yields CASSLEGLGSAAAQYF.

The chain couples TRBV25-1 to TRBJ2-5, with D perhaps matching TRBD1 or TRBD2 (7 bases each). Trimming removed 2 bases from V and 1 base from J, with 14 bases in between. The CDR3 is 16 residues long. The germline CDR1 and CDR2 sequences are MGHDK and SYGVNS. CDR3 bases: TGTGCCAGCAGTGAACCCAGGGGGGGCCCCCAAGAGACCCAGTACTTC. Its protein product is CASSEPRGGPQETQYF.

This clone was seen a handful of times. The rearrangement links TRBV11-2 to TRBJ1-1; TRBD1 aligns across 7 bases. The CDR3 has 15 amino acids. Germline values: CDR1 SGHAT, CDR2 FQNNGV. Trimming at V came to 5 bases and at J to 12 bases, leaving 18 bases not matched to a gene. CDR3 bases: TGTGCCAGCAGCGAAGCGGGTCCACAGGGGTTTTGGCCTTTCTTT. This gives the protein CASSEAGPQGFWPFF.